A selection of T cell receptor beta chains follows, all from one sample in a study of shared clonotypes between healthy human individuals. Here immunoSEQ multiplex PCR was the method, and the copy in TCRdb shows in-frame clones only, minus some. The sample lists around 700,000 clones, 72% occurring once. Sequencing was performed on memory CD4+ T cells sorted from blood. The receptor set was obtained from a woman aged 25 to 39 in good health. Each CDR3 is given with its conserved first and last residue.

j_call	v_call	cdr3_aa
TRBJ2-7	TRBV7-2	CASSIDRNYEQYF
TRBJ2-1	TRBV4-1	CASSHRTGSDEQFF
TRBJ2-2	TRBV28	CAIEGDSRTGELFF
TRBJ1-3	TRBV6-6	CASSKRGAGNTIYF
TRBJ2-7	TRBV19	CASSIVAGGSYEQYF
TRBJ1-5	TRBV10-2	CASRGGTGSNQPQHF
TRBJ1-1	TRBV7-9	CASSTGRVNTEAFF
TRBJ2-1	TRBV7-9	CASSPGRARYNEQFF
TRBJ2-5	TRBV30	CAWSIVGGQGAQYF
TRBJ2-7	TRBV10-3	CAISETGGGSYEQYF
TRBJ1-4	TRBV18	CASSPGSTNEKLFF
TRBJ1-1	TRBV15	CATSRDGLAGLVGEAFF
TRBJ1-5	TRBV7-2	CASSFTMGANQPQHF
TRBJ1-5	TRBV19	CASSRTGLQPQHF
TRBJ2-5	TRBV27	CASRLAGSLETQYF
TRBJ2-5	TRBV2	CVSSEHHRGSQYF
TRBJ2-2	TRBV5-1	CASSPDRASGELFF
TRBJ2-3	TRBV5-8	CASARVDTQYF
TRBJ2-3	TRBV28	CASSRADTTTDTQYF
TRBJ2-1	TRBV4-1	CASSPRGLSNNEQFF
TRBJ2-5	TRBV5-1	CASSLSGTQETQYF
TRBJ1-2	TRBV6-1	CASSEVFPLNGYTF
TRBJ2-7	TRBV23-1	CASSQSEEQYF
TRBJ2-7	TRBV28	CASSFNGPSYEQYF
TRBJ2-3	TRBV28	CASSEAGTLVTDTQYF
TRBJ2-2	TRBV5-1	CASSFTGYTGELFF
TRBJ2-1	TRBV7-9	CAASGRAYEQFF
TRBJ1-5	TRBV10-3	CAISEGTGSNQPQHF
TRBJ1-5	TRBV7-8	CASSARPQRNQPQHF
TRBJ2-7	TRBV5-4	CASSLLAGGPYEQYF
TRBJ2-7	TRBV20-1	CSASATYEQYF
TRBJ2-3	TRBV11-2	CASSPRGISTDTQYF
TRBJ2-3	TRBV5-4	CASSSDGLYIDTQYF
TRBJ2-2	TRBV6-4	CASSETNTGELFF
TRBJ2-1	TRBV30	CAWTGDSYNEQFF
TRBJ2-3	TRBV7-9	CASSLEGGVVADTQYF
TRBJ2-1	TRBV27	CASTSHAGLAGVPVNEQFF
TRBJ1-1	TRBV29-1	CSVGALIKTEAFF
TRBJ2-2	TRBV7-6	CASSLTVDRTGELFF
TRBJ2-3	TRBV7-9	CASSVLPSVLPDTQYF
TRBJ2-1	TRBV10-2	CASSDRTSVSNEQFF
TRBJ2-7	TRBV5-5	CASRLAGQALYEQYF
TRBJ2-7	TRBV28	CASSLAKAGGDEQYF
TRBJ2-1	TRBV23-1	CASSQQRGVEQFF
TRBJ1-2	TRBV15	CATSRDGRVGGYTF
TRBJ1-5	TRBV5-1	CASATGPNQPQHF
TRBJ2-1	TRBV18	CASCGTSGDNEQFF
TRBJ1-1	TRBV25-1	CASGTGGFPEAFF
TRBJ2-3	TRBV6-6	CASSPNSGRLTDTQYF
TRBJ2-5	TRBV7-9	CASSSLRATDVETQYF
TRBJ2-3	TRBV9	CASSVGVPTDTQYF
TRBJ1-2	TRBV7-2	CASSLDTSRAGSGYGYTF
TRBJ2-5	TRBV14	CASSLAAAGGYETQYF
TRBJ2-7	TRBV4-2	CASSQGGQDYEQYF
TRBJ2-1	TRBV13	CASSKGLAWRNEQFF
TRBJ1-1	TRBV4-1	CASSQDQTVNTEAFF
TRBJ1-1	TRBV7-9	CASSRAGGEAFF
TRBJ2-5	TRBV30	CAWIFRGASGETQYF
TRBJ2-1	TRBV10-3	CAIREPTSGNNEQFF
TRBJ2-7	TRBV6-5	CASGSLGDALYEQYF